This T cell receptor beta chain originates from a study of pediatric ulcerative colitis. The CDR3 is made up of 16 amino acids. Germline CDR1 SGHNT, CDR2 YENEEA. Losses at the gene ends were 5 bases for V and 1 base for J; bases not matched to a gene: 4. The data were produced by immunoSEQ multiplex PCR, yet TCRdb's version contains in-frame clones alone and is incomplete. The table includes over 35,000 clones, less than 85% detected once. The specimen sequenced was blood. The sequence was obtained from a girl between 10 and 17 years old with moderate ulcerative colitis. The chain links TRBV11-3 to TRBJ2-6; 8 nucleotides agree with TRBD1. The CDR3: CASSPGTGSGANVLTF. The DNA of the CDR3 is TGTGCCAGCAGCCCCGGGACAGGTTCTGGGGCCAACGTCCTGACTTTC.